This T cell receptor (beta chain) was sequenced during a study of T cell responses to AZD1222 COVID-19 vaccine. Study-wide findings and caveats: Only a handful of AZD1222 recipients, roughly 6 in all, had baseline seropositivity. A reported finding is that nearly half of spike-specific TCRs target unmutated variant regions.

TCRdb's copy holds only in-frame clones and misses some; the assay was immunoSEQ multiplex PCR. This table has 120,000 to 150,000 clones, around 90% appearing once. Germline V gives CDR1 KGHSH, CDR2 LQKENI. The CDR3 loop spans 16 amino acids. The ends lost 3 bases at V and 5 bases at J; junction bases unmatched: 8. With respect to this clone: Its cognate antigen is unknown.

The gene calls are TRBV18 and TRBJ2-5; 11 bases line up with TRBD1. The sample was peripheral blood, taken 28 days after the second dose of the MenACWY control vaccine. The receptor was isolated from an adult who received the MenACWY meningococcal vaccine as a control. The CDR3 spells CASSPRTGGEGETQYF. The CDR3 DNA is TGTGCCAGCTCACCCCGGACAGGGGGCGAGGGGGAGACCCAGTACTTC.